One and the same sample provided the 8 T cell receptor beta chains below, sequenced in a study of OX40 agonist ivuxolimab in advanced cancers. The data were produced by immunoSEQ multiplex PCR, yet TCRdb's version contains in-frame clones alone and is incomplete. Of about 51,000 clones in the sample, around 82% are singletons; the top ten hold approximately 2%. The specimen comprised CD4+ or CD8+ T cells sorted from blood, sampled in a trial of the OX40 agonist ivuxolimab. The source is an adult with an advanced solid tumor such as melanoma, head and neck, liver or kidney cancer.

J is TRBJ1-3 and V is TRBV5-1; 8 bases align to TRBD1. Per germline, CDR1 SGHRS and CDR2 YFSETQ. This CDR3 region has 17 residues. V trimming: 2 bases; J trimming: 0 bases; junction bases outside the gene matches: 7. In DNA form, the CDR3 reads TGCGCCAGCAGCTTCTGGGACAGGAGTCTCTCTGGAAACACCATATATTTT. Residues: CASSFWDRSLSGNTIYF.

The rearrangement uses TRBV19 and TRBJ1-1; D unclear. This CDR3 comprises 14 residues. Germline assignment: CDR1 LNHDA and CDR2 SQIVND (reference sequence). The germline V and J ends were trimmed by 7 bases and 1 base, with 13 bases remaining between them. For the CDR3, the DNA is TGTGCCAGTAAAACAGTTTATGGGAACACTGAAGCTTTCTTT. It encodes CASKTVYGNTEAFF.

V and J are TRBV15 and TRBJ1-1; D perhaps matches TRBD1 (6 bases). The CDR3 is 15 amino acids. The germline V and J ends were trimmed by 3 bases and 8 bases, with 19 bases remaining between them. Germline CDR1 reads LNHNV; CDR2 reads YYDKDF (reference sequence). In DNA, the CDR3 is TGTGCCACCAGCAGGGAACAGGGAGTTTATGCCGAAGCTTTCTTT. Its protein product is CATSREQGVYAEAFF.

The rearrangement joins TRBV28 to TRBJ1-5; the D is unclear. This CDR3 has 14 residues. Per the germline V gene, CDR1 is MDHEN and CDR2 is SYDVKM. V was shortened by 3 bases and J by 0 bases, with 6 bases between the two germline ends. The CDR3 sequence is CASSFMDSNQPQHF. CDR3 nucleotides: TGTGCCAGCAGTTTTATGGATAGCAATCAGCCCCAGCATTTT.

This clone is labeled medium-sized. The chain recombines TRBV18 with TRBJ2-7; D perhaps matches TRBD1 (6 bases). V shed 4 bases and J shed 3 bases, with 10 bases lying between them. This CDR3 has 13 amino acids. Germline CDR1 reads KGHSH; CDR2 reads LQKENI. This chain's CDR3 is CASSRQVDYEQYF. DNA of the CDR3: TGTGCCAGCTCACGACAGGTGGACTACGAGCAGTACTTC. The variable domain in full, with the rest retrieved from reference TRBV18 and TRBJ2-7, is NAGVMQNPRHLVRRRGQEARLRCSPMKGHSHVYWYRQLPEEGLKFMVYLQKENIIDESGMPKERFSAEFPKEGPSILRIQQVVRGDSAAYFCASSRQVDYEQYFGPGTRLTVT.

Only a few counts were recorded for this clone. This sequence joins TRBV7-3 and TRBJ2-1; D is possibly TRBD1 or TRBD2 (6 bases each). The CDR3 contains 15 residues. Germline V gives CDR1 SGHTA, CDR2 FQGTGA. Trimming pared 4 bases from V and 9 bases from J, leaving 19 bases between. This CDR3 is CASSSVRSEGGEQFF. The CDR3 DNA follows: TGTGCCAGCAGCTCCGTGAGATCTGAGGGGGGTGAGCAGTTCTTC.

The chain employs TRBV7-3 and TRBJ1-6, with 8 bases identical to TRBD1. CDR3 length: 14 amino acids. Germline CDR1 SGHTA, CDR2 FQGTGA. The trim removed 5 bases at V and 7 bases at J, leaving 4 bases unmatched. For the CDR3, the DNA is TGTGCCAGCAGCCAGGGACAGGAGAATTCACCCCTCCACTTT. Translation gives CASSQGQENSPLHF.

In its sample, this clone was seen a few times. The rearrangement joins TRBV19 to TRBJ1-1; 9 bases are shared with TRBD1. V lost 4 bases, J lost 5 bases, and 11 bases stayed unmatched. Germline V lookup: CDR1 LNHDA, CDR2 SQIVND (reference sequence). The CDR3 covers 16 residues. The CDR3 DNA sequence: TGTGCCAGTAGTAAAAGGACAGGGGCGATTTGGACTGAAGCTTTCTTT. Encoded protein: CASSKRTGAIWTEAFF.